The 14 T cell receptor beta chains in this list originate from one sample, sequenced in a study of blood T cell repertoires in COVID-19. Some clones are missing from TCRdb's copy, which holds only in-frame ones; the method was immunoSEQ multiplex PCR. In the table there are approximately 97,000 clones, approximately 84% of which are singletons. The sample consisted of peripheral blood. The receptor set was obtained from a middle-aged man with active or convalescent COVID-19.

The chain combines TRBV2 with TRBJ1-5; TRBD1 agrees at 10 bases. After removal of 4 bases from V and 4 bases from J, the junction contained 4 bases not matched to a gene. CDR3 length equals 15 residues. Germline V gene data show CDR1 as SNHLY and CDR2 as FYNNEI. For the CDR3, the DNA is TGTGCCAGCAGTGGACAGGGGGCCTTAAATCAGCCCCAGCATTTT. It codes for CASSGQGALNQPQHF.

DNA of the CDR3: TGTGCCAGCAGCTCCGCGGGGGGGCGTTTGGACACTGAAGCTTTCTTT. This translates into CASSSAGGRLDTEAFF. The V call is TRBV5-4, the J call TRBJ1-1, with D possibly being TRBD1 (6 bases). V was cut by 3 bases and J by 3 bases, with 18 bases left in between. In germline, CDR1 is SGHNT, CDR2 YYREEE (reference sequence). The CDR3 has 16 amino acids.

The chain carries TRBV19 and TRBJ2-5; the D gene is possibly TRBD1 (6 bases). Trimming cost V 3 bases and J 5 bases, with 13 bases left between them. This CDR3 has 14 residues. Per germline, CDR1 LNHDA and CDR2 SQIVND (reference sequence). In DNA, the CDR3 is TGTGCCAGTAGTATCCAGGGGATGCGGGAGACCCAGTACTTC. Protein: CASSIQGMRETQYF.

The V gene is TRBV7-3, the J gene TRBJ2-5; TRBD2 matches 12 bases. The germline CDR1 and CDR2 sequences are SGHTA and FQGTGA. Trimming removed 3 bases from V and 5 bases from J; junction bases left unmatched: 7. The CDR3 totals 16 residues. CDR3 in amino acids: CASSFGLAGIGETQYF. CDR3 DNA sequence: TGTGCCAGCAGCTTCGGACTAGCGGGGATAGGGGAGACCCAGTACTTC.

The gene calls are TRBV19 and TRBJ2-4; 7 nucleotides align to TRBD1. CDR3 size: 15 residues. The germline V gene encodes CDR1 LNHDA and CDR2 SQIVND (reference sequence). Unmatched junction bases numbered 12, after V lost 7 bases and J lost 6 bases. CDR3 in amino acids: CASTNNLRQGNIQYF. The CDR3 nucleotides read TGTGCCAGTACCAATAACCTGCGACAGGGAAACATTCAGTACTTC.

Regarding this clone: Germline and junction disagree at one end, which may indicate a read error. Written as DNA, the CDR3 is TGTGCCAGCAGCTCACCGGGACAGAGCAAAGATACGCAGTATTTT. Its translation: CASSSPGQSKDTQYF. This rearrangement joins TRBV5-6 to TRBJ2-3; 7 bases align to TRBD1. CDR3 length equals 15 residues. Germline CDR1 is SGHDT and CDR2 is YYEEEE. The full variable domain, its missing parts supplied by reference TRBV5-6 and TRBJ2-3, is DAGVTQSPTHLIKTRGQQVTLRCSPKSGHDTVSWYQQALGQGPQFIFQYYEEEERQRGNFPDRFSGHQFPNYSSELNVNALLLGDSALYLCASSSPGQSKDTQYFGPGTRLTVL.

CDR3 residues: CASSGIEGGSTDTQYF. The CDR3 bases are TGTGCCAGTAGTGGTATCGAGGGCGGAAGCACAGATACGCAGTATTTT. This chain joins TRBV19 and TRBJ2-3; tentatively, D is TRBD2 (5 bases). CDR3 length: 16 residues. The germline gives CDR1 LNHDA, CDR2 SQIVND (reference sequence). V was trimmed by 5 bases and J by 0 bases, leaving 15 bases between them.

The chain links TRBV6-6 to TRBJ2-7; a possible D gene is TRBD1 (6 bases). This CDR3 region has 13 residues. Germline V gene data show CDR1 as MNHNY and CDR2 as SVGAGI (reference sequence). V lost 2 bases, J lost 3 bases, and 8 bases lay in between. The CDR3 DNA reads as TGTGCCAGCAGTTACCGGGACATCTACGAGCAGTACTTC. It translates to CASSYRDIYEQYF.

The V and J genes are TRBV2 and TRBJ2-7; 7 bases align to TRBD1. The CDR3 totals 11 residues. Germline-derived CDR1 and CDR2 are SNHLY and FYNNEI. J gave up 3 bases and V 8 bases, and 1 base lay outside the gene matches. CDR3 sequence: CASWDSYEQYF. CDR3 coding DNA: TGTGCCAGCTGGGACAGCTACGAGCAGTACTTC.

The rearrangement links TRBV7-2 to TRBJ2-3, with no clear D. The CDR3 length is 14 residues. CDR1 is SGHTA, CDR2 FQGNSA, per germline. The V end lost 1 base, the J end lost 5 bases, and 10 bases lay between the germline ends. CDR3 protein: CASSLGQVRDTQYF. The CDR3 DNA reads TGTGCCAGCAGCTTAGGTCAGGTTCGAGATACGCAGTATTTT.

V and J are TRBV19 and TRBJ1-5; D gene ambiguous. The CDR3 extends over 14 amino acids. The ends were cut back, 4 bases at V and 2 bases at J, with 9 bases in the middle. In germline, CDR1 is LNHDA, CDR2 SQIVND (reference sequence). The DNA for the CDR3 is TGTGCCAGTAGTAAACTAGGCGGCAATCAGCCCCAGCATTTT. Amino acid sequence: CASSKLGGNQPQHF.

This sequence joins TRBV5-6 and TRBJ2-7; TRBD1 is a possible D gene (5 bases). The CDR3 contains 14 residues. From germline, CDR1 is SGHDT and CDR2 YYEEEE. V was clipped by 1 base and J by 3 bases, with 11 bases between them. CDR3 sequence: CASSLIQDRYEQYF. The CDR3, as DNA: TGTGCCAGCAGCTTGATACAGGACCGCTACGAGCAGTACTTC.

The V and J genes are TRBV3-1 (or the pseudogene TRBV3-2) and TRBJ2-7; 9 nucleotides agree with TRBD1. The CDR3 sequence is 17 residues long. Germline CDR1 and CDR2: LGHDT and YNNKEL (reference sequence). Trimming took 1 base from V and 6 from J; bases not matched to a gene: 13. Here the CDR3 reads CASSQGRRTGGLTEQYF. CDR3 DNA: TGTGCCAGCAGCCAAGGTAGAAGAACAGGGGGCCTCACCGAGCAGTACTTC.

The gene calls are TRBV6-5 and TRBJ1-6; D perhaps matches TRBD1 (5 bases). Between the trimmed V and J ends, which lost 0 bases and 5 bases, there was a span of 11 bases. CDR1 MNHEY and CDR2 SVGAGI come from the germline V gene. The CDR3 loop spans 16 amino acids. The CDR3 nucleotides read TGTGCCAGCAGTTACTCAGGGGTGGTCGATAATTCACCCCTCCACTTT. Protein product: CASSYSGVVDNSPLHF.